Listed below are T cell receptor beta chains from one sample, sequenced in a study of CD8 T cells in Susac syndrome. TCRdb ran MiXCR on the immunoSEQ multiplex PCR reads and lists one entry per CDR3 protein. The data hold 350,000 to 550,000 distinct CDR3 sequences, with 85% to 90% observed a single time. Specimen: CD8+ T cells from PBMCs. These receptors all stem from a human donor with multiple sclerosis. CDR3s include the opening cysteine and the closing phenylalanine or tryptophan. D genes are given only for firm matches. Size is stated for part of the rows, as once, few or many counts, or as a class when the clone is expanded.

J,D,V,size,CDR3,DNA
TRBJ2-3,TRBD2,TRBV11-2,few,CASSSNSGGTSDTQYF,TGTGCCAGCAGCTCAAATAGCGGGGGGACCTCGGATACGCAGTATTTT
TRBJ2-5,TRBD1,TRBV12-3/TRBV12-4,-,CASSTPPGQGRGETQYF,TGTGCCAGCAGTACCCCACCGGGACAGGGTAGAGGCGAGACCCAGTACTTC
TRBJ2-3,TRBD2,TRBV20-1,-,CSAPGTSGNTDTQYF,TGCAGTGCACCTGGGACTAGCGGGAACACAGATACGCAGTATTTT
TRBJ2-1,TRBD2,TRBV27,few,CASSLSSGRLNEQFF,TGTGCCAGCAGTTTAAGTAGCGGGAGGTTAAATGAGCAGTTCTTC
TRBJ2-5,-,TRBV27,-,CASSFRYGEWYF,TGTGCCAGCAGTTTTCGGTATGGAGAATGGTACTTC
TRBJ1-3,-,TRBV25-1,-,CASSEFFPPNSGNTIYF,TGTGCCAGCAGTGAATTCTTCCCACCAAACTCTGGAAACACCATATATTTT
TRBJ1-4,TRBD1,TRBV7-9,-,CASSSASGTGREKLFF,TGTGCCAGCAGTTCAGCATCCGGGACAGGGAGAGAAAAACTGTTTTTT
TRBJ2-1,-,TRBV28,few,CASVGSRYSYNEQFF,TGTGCCAGTGTGGGTAGCCGATACTCCTACAATGAGCAGTTCTTC
TRBJ2-7,TRBD1,TRBV12-3/TRBV12-4,-,CASSFGTGINYEQYF,TGTGCCAGCAGTTTCGGGACAGGGATAAACTACGAGCAGTACTTC
TRBJ2-7,TRBD2,TRBV25-1,-,CASSDPSGSSYEQYF,TGTGCCAGCAGTGATCCCAGCGGGAGCTCCTACGAGCAGTACTTC
TRBJ2-5,-,TRBV7-9,-,CASSLGPSGVQETQYF,TGTGCCAGCAGCTTAGGGCCCTCGGGGGTCCAAGAGACCCAGTACTTC
TRBJ2-7,TRBD2,TRBV29-1,-,CSVESGGNSYEQYF,TGCAGCGTTGAATCCGGGGGGAATTCCTACGAGCAGTACTTC
TRBJ1-6,-,TRBV5-1,-,CASSLGDQGNSPLHF,TGCGCCAGCAGCTTGGGGGACCAAGGGAATTCACCCCTCCACTTT
TRBJ1-3,-,TRBV16,once,CASSQFWGSGNTIYF,TGTGCCAGCAGCCAATTCTGGGGGTCTGGAAACACCATATATTTT
TRBJ2-1,TRBD2,TRBV27,-,CASSLEGLAGNEQFF,TGTGCCAGCAGTCTAGAAGGACTAGCTGGGAATGAGCAGTTCTTC
TRBJ2-7,-,TRBV7-2,-,CASSLWGYEQYF,TGTGCCAGCAGCTTATGGGGCTACGAGCAGTACTTC
TRBJ2-1,-,TRBV30,-,CAWSVLAGNNNEQFF,TGTGCCTGGAGCGTATTGGCGGGAAACAACAATGAGCAGTTCTTC
TRBJ2-1,TRBD2,TRBV4-1,-,CASSPSPSGLLYNEQFF,TGCGCCAGCAGCCCCAGTCCTAGCGGGCTTCTATACAATGAGCAGTTCTTC
TRBJ2-3,-,TRBV30,-,CAWSGLAGPDTQYF,TGTGCCTGGAGTGGGCTGGCGGGACCAGATACGCAGTATTTT
TRBJ1-5,-,TRBV10-3,-,CAISVSGDSNQPQHF,TGTGCCATCAGTGTCTCAGGGGATAGCAATCAGCCCCAGCATTTT
TRBJ2-1,TRBD1,TRBV5-4,-,CASSKHPGTGDTWFF,TGTGCCAGCAGCAAACACCCCGGGACAGGGGATACATGGTTCTTC
TRBJ1-1,-,TRBV29-1,-,CSVYDRSKNTEAFF,TGCAGCGTTTACGATCGGAGCAAGAACACTGAAGCTTTCTTT
TRBJ1-3,-,TRBV5-1,-,CASRLGVGNTIYF,TGCGCCAGCAGGCTCGGGGTTGGAAACACCATATATTTT
TRBJ2-3,TRBD1,TRBV30,-,CAWSVEQGSTDTQYF,TGTGCCTGGAGTGTCGAACAGGGGAGCACAGATACGCAGTATTTT
TRBJ1-5,-,TRBV19,-,CASSIWAANSNQPQHF,TGTGCCAGTAGTATATGGGCAGCTAATAGCAATCAGCCCCAGCATTTT
TRBJ2-2,-,TRBV19,-,CASSISFPRDGTGELFF,TGTGCCAGTAGTATCTCGTTTCCGAGGGACGGCACCGGGGAGCTGTTTTTT
TRBJ2-2,-,TRBV11-2,-,CASSLDHTDRYGELFF,TGTGCCAGCAGCTTAGATCACACGGACCGGTACGGGGAGCTGTTTTTT
TRBJ2-1,TRBD1,TRBV19,-,CASSTGQVSSYNEQFF,TGTGCCAGTAGCACCGGACAGGTATCTTCCTACAATGAGCAGTTCTTC
TRBJ2-7,TRBD2,TRBV19,-,CASSIVAGVIHEQYF,TGTGCCAGTAGTATCGTAGCGGGAGTAATCCACGAGCAGTACTTC
TRBJ2-2,-,TRBV27,few,CASSFRGTGELFF,TGTGCCAGCAGTTTTCGGGGCACCGGGGAGCTGTTTTTT
TRBJ2-1,-,TRBV28,-,CASTNLAFIGVEQFF,TGTGCCAGCACCAACCTAGCGTTCATCGGTGTTGAGCAGTTCTTC
TRBJ1-2,-,TRBV20-1,-,CSARDTGTGNYGYTF,TGCAGTGCTAGGGACACCGGGACTGGGAACTATGGCTACACCTTC
TRBJ2-2,-,TRBV28,-,CASSFSQLGELFF,TGTGCCAGCAGTTTCTCACAGTTAGGGGAGCTGTTTTTT
TRBJ1-4,-,TRBV6-1,once,CASQPRGAYISTNEKLFF,TGTGCCAGCCAACCGCGGGGGGCCTATATCTCAACTAATGAAAAACTGTTTTTT
TRBJ2-5,-,TRBV11-2,once,CASSLGRGKYF,TGTGCCAGCAGCCTAGGGAGGGGGAAGTACTTC
TRBJ2-1,-,TRBV27,-,CASRRGASEQFF,TGTGCCAGCAGGCGTGGGGCGAGTGAGCAGTTCTTC
TRBJ1-1,-,TRBV29-1,-,CSVKLGNTEAFF,TGCAGCGTTAAGCTGGGGAACACTGAAGCTTTCTTT
TRBJ2-5,-,TRBV6-5,-,CASSYKETQYF,TGTGCCAGCAGTTATAAAGAGACCCAGTACTTC
TRBJ2-7,-,TRBV20-1,-,CSARELGEQYF,TGCAGTGCTAGAGAACTAGGGGAGCAGTACTTC
TRBJ2-1,-,TRBV24-1,-,CATSDGFSYYNEQFF,TGTGCCACCAGTGATGGTTTCAGCTACTACAATGAGCAGTTCTTC
TRBJ2-7,-,TRBV19,-,CASSIEFGYEQYF,TGTGCCAGTAGTATAGAGTTTGGGTACGAGCAGTACTTC
TRBJ2-1,-,TRBV11-2,-,CASSLQATQQFF,TGTGCCAGCAGCTTGCAGGCCACCCAGCAGTTCTTC
TRBJ2-7,-,TRBV7-2,once,CASSVTGPMNYEQYF,TGTGCCAGCAGCGTGACCGGGCCCATGAACTACGAGCAGTACTTC
TRBJ2-7,-,TRBV6-4,few,CASSGSGASYEQYF,TGTGCCAGCAGTGGATCGGGGGCCTCCTACGAGCAGTACTTC
TRBJ2-7,-,TRBV23-1,once,CASSQRGYYEQYF,TGCGCCAGCAGTCAAAGGGGCTACTACGAGCAGTACTTC
TRBJ1-1,-,TRBV6-1,-,CASSEHDSLLNTEAFF,TGTGCCAGCAGTGAACACGACAGCCTTCTGAACACTGAAGCTTTCTTT
TRBJ1-4,-,TRBV7-9,-,CASSTQGRKKLFF,TGTGCCAGCAGCACCCAGGGGCGGAAAAAACTGTTTTTT
TRBJ2-6,-,TRBV6-1,-,CASSGTGTGANVLTF,TGTGCCAGCAGCGGAACAGGGACCGGGGCCAACGTCCTGACTTTC
TRBJ2-1,-,TRBV27,-,CASSDYSSYNEQFF,TGTGCCAGCAGCGACTATAGCTCCTACAATGAGCAGTTCTTC
TRBJ1-2,-,TRBV20-1,few,CSAIPSTQERDTYGYTF,TGCAGTGCCATCCCATCTACCCAAGAGCGAGACACCTATGGCTACACCTTC
TRBJ1-6,-,TRBV5-1,-,CASSLKGSYNSPLHF,TGCGCCAGCAGCTTAAAGGGGTCCTATAATTCACCCCTCCACTTT